This passage covers 8 T cell receptor beta chains from one sample sequenced in a study of vaccination effects on CD4 cells after COVID-19 (dated by TCRdb to between 2021 and 2022). After more than nine days of culture, CD4+ T cells were isolated with the EasySep CD4+ T cell isolation kit. Participants received two doses of either the BNT162b2 or the mRNA-1273 mRNA SARS-CoV-2 vaccine. Their antigens remain unidentified. The protocol used for the library was the immunoSEQ multiplex PCR assay. Here the immuneACCESS table is served through TCRdb, limited to in-frame sequences with V and J called. Missing clones are a known gap in these copies; in checked studies unresolved V genes cover under half, and the rest lacks a known reason. A total of fewer than 55,000 clones appear in this sample, about 70% of them only once. The ten largest clones represent roughly 7.2% of the sample. Here the sequenced sample was CD4+ T cells from PBMCs cultured without peptide, taken after COVID-19 vaccination. Receptors were obtained from a human donor who received a COVID-19 vaccine.

The CDR3 DNA reads as TGCGCCAGCAGCTTGGTACCAGGCTCGGAAGAAAAACTGTTTTTT. As protein: CASSLVPGSEEKLFF. This chain links TRBV5-1 with TRBJ1-4; D gene unclear. This CDR3 contains 15 residues. The V gene lost 0 bases and the J gene lost 8 bases, with 14 bases spanning the gap. Germline CDR1 SGHRS, CDR2 YFSETQ.

The chain has TRBV7-9 and TRBJ1-1; D not resolved. Trimming cost V 1 base and J 1 base, with 10 bases left between them. Per germline, CDR1 SEHNR and CDR2 FQNEAQ (reference sequence). CDR3 length: 15 amino acids. The CDR3 sequence: CASSLVGGGNTEAFF. The CDR3 DNA sequence: TGTGCCAGCAGCTTAGTCGGAGGAGGGAACACTGAAGCTTTCTTT.

This chain uses TRBV27 with TRBJ1-2, with a tentative D call TRBD1 (5 bases). Trimming removed 3 bases from V and 7 bases from J, with 12 bases in between. The germline gives CDR1 MNHEY, CDR2 SMNVEV (reference sequence). The CDR3 is 13 residues long. CDR3 in amino acids: CASSFGGIGGYTF. The DNA of the CDR3 is TGTGCCAGCAGTTTTGGGGGGATAGGTGGCTACACCTTC.

V usage is TRBV10-3 and J usage is TRBJ1-3; D not resolved. There are 13 residues in the CDR3. V gave up 4 bases and J gave up 2 bases, with 6 bases separating them. Germline values: CDR1 ENHRY, CDR2 SYGVKD. The CDR3 DNA reads as TGTGCCATCAGTGTTGACACTGGAAACACCATATATTTT. Translated, it gives CAISVDTGNTIYF.

This clone was observed a single time. The chain is built from TRBV7-9 and TRBJ1-2, with 7 bases matching TRBD1. The CDR3 totals 16 residues. The J segment lost 1 base and the V segment lost 4 bases, leaving 9 bases of the junction unmatched. Germline CDR1 is SEHNR and CDR2 is FQNEAQ (reference sequence). The CDR3 loop is CASSSIMGQLNYGYTF. CDR3 nucleotides: TGTGCCAGCAGCTCAATCATGGGACAGCTTAACTATGGCTACACCTTC.

The sample holds one count of this clone. The rearrangement joins TRBV21-1 to TRBJ2-1; TRBD2 is the table's D call, not checked against the DNA. TRBV21-1 is a recognized pseudogene. The CDR3 has 19 amino acids. The CDR3, as DNA: TGTGCCAGCAGCCCGAAGGGGACGGATACTAGCGGGAGGGACAATGAGCAGTTCTTC. Residues: CASSPKGTDTSGRDNEQFF.

This chain uses TRBV11-2 with TRBJ2-7; D may be TRBD2 (7 bases). Trimming removed 3 bases at V and 0 bases at J, with 18 bases between. Germline-derived CDR1 and CDR2 are SGHAT and FQNNGV. The CDR3 sequence is 17 residues long. The CDR3 loop reads CASSFRGRGGNSYEQYF. The CDR3, as DNA: TGTGCCAGCAGCTTTCGGGGCAGGGGAGGGAACTCCTACGAGCAGTACTTC.

The chain employs TRBV11-2 and TRBJ1-2; D not resolved. V lost 1 base, J lost 8 bases, and 11 bases lay in between. The CDR3 is made up of 13 amino acids. Germline values: CDR1 SGHAT, CDR2 FQNNGV. CDR3 sequence reads: CASSLGGLGGYTF. In DNA, the CDR3 is TGTGCCAGCAGCTTAGGAGGCTTGGGCGGCTACACCTTC.